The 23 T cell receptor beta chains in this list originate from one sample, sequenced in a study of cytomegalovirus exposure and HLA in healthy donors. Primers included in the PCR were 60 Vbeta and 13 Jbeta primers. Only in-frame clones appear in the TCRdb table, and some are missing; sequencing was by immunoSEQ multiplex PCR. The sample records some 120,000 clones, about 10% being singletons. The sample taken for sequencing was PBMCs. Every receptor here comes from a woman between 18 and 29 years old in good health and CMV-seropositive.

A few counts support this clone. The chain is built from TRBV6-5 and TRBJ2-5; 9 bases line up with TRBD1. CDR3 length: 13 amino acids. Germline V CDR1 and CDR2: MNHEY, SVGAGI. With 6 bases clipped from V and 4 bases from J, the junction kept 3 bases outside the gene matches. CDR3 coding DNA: TGTGCCAGCAGCCCGGACAGGGGAGAGACCCAGTACTTC. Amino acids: CASSPDRGETQYF.

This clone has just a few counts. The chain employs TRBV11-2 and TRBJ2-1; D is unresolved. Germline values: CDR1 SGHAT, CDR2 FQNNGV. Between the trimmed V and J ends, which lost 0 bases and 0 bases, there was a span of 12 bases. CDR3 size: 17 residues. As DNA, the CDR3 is TGTGCCAGCAGCTTAGATCCCACTCGTAGCTCCTACAATGAGCAGTTCTTC. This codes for CASSLDPTRSSYNEQFF.

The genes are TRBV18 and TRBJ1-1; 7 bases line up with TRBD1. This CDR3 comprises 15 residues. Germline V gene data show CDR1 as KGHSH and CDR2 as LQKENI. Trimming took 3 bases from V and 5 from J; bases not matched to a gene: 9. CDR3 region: CASSPGRQGGTEAFF. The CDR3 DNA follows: TGTGCCAGCTCACCCGGGAGACAGGGAGGTACTGAAGCTTTCTTT. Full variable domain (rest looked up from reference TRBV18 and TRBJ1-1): NAGVMQNPRHLVRRRGQEARLRCSPMKGHSHVYWYRQLPEEGLKFMVYLQKENIIDESGMPKERFSAEFPKEGPSILRIQQVVRGDSAAYFCASSPGRQGGTEAFFGQGTRLTVV.

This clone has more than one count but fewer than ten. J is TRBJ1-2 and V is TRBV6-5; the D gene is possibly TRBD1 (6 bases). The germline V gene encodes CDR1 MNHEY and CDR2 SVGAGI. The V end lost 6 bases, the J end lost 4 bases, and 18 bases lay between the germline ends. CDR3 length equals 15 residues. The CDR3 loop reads CASSPREGVTYGYTF. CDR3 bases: TGTGCCAGCAGCCCTCGGGAGGGGGTAACCTATGGCTACACCTTC.

CDR3 nucleotide sequence: TGTGCCAGCAGCTCCACATCCCCCAACGGGAGGACCAACAATGAGCAGTTCTTC. Protein: CASSSTSPNGRTNNEQFF. This sequence joins TRBV7-9 and TRBJ2-1, with 7 bases that match TRBD2. Unmatched junction bases numbered 17, after V lost 4 bases and J lost 5 bases. The length of the CDR3 is 18 residues. CDR1 is SEHNR and CDR2 is FQNEAQ in the germline V gene (reference sequence).

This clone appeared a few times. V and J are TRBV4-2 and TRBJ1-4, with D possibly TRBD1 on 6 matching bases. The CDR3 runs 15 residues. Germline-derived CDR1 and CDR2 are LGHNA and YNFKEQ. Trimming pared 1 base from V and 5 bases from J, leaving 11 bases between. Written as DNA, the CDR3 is TGTGCCAGCAGCCAAGGGACAGACTCCAATGAAAAACTGTTTTTT. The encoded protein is CASSQGTDSNEKLFF.

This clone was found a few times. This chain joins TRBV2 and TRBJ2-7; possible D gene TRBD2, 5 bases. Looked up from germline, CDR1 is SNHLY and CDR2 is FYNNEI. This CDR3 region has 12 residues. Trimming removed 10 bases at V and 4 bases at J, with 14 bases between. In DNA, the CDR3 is TGTGCCACCTGGAGTGAGGGATACGAGCAGTACTTC. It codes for CATWSEGYEQYF.

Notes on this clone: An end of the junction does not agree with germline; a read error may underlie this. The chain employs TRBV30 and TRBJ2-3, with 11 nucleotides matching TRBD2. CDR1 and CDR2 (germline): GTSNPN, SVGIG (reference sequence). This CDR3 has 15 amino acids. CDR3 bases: TGTGCCGGGAGGCCCGGGACTAGCGGAACAGATACGCAGTATTTT. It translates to CAGRPGTSGTDTQYF.

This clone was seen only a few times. CDR3 protein: CASSYGTGGFF. The CDR3 DNA is TGTGCCAGCAGTTACGGGACAGGGGGGTTCTTC. The J gene is TRBJ2-1, the V gene TRBV6-6; TRBD1 aligns across 11 bases. The trim removed 2 bases at V and 15 bases at J, leaving 0 bases unmatched. Looked up from germline, CDR1 is MNHNY and CDR2 is SVGAGI (reference sequence). CDR3 length: 11 residues.

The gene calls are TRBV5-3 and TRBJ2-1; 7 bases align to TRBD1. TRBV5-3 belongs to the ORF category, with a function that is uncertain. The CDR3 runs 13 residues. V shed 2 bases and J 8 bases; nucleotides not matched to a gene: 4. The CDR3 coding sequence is TGTGCCAGAAGCTTCCCCACAGGGGATGAGCAGTTCTTC. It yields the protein CARSFPTGDEQFF.

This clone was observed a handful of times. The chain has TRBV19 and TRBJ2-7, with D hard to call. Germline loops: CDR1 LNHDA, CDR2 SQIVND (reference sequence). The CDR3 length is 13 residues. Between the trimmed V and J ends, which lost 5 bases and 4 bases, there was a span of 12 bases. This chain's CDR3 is CASSRRHLYEQYF. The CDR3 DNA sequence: TGTGCCAGTAGTCGAAGACACCTGTACGAGCAGTACTTC. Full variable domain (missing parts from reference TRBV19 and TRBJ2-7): DGGITQSPKYLFRKEGQNVTLSCEQNLNHDAMYWYRQDPGQGLRLIYYSQIVNDFQKGDIAEGYSVSREKKESFPLTVTSAQKNPTAFYLCASSRRHLYEQYFGPGTRLTVT.

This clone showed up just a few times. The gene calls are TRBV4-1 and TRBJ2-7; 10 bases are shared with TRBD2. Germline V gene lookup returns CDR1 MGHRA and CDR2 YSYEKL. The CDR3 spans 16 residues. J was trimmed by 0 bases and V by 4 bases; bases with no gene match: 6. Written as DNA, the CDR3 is TGCGCCAGCAGCCGCCTGCTAGCGGGGGACTCCTACGAGCAGTACTTC. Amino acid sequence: CASSRLLAGDSYEQYF.

CDR3 in DNA: TGTGCCAGCAGCCAAACCGGGACTAGCGTCTACGAGCAGTACTTC. Translation gives CASSQTGTSVYEQYF. The chain has TRBV9 and TRBJ2-7, with 10 bases matching TRBD2. Looked up from germline, CDR1 is SGDLS and CDR2 is YYNGEE. Trimming took 4 bases from V and 3 from J; bases not matched to a gene: 7. The CDR3 length is 15 residues.

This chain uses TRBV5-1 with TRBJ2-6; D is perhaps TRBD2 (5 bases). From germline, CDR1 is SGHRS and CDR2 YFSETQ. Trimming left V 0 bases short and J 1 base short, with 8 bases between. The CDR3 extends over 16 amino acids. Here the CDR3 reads CASSLGGVSGANVLTF. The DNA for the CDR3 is TGCGCCAGCAGCTTGGGGGGAGTATCTGGGGCCAACGTCCTGACTTTC. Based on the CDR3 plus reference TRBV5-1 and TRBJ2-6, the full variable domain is KAGVTQTPRYLIKTRGQQVTLSCSPISGHRSVSWYQQTPGQGLQFLFEYFSETQRNKGNFPGRFSGRQFSNSRSEMNVSTLELGDSALYLCASSLGGVSGANVLTFGAGSRLTVL.

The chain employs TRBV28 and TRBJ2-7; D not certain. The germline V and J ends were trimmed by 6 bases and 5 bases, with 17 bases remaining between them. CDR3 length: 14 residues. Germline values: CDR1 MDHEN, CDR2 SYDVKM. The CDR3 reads CASSQPPRGNEQYF. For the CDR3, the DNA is TGTGCCAGCAGCCAACCACCGCGAGGTAACGAGCAGTACTTC.

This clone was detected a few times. The CDR3 protein is CASSLGGLPQETQYF. CDR3 DNA: TGTGCCAGCAGCTTAGGGGGCCTTCCCCAAGAGACCCAGTACTTC. The gene calls are TRBV13 and TRBJ2-5; no definite D call. The CDR3 has 15 residues. The germline gives CDR1 PRHDT, CDR2 FYEKMQ (reference sequence). V was clipped by 0 bases and J by 1 base, with 9 bases between them. Full variable domain (missing parts from reference TRBV13 and TRBJ2-5): AAGVIQSPRHLIKEKRETATLKCYPIPRHDTVYWYQQGPGQDPQFLISFYEKMQSDKGSIPDRFSAQQFSDYHSELNMSSLELGDSALYFCASSLGGLPQETQYFGPGTRLLVL.

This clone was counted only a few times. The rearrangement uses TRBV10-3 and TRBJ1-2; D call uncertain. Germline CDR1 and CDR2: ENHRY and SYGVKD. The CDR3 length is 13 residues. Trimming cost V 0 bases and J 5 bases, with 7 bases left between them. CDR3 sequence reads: CAISESSEYGYTF. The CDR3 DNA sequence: TGTGCCATCAGTGAGTCCTCGGAGTATGGCTACACCTTC.

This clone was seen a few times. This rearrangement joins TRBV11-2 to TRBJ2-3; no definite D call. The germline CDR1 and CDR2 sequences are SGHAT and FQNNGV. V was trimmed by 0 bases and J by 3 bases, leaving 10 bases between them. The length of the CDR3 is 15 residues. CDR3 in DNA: TGTGCCAGCAGCTTAGATCTAGGCTTTACAGATACGCAGTATTTT. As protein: CASSLDLGFTDTQYF.

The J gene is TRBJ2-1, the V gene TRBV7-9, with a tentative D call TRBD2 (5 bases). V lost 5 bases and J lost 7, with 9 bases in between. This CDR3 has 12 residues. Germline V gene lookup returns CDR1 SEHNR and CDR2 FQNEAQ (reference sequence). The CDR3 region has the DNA TGTGCCAGCAGCCAACTAGAGAATGAGCAGTTCTTC. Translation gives CASSQLENEQFF.

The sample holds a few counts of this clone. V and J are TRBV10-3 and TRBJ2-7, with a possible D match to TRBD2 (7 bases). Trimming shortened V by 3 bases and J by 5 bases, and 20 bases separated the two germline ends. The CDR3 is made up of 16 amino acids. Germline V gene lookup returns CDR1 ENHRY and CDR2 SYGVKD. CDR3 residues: CAISDVKSQRDNEQYF. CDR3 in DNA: TGTGCCATCAGTGATGTGAAGTCCCAGCGGGACAACGAGCAGTACTTC.

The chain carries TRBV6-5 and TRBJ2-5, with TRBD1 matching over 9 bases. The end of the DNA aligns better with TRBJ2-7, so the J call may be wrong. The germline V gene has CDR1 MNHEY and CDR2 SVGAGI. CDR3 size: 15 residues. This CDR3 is CASSYRDRVPYEQYF. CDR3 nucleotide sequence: TGTGCCAGCAGTTACCGGGACAGGGTCCCCTACGAGCAGTACTTC.

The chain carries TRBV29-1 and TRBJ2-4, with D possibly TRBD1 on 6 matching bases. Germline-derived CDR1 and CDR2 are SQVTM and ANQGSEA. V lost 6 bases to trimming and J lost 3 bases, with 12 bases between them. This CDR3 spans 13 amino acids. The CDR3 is CSVGLGGKNIQYF. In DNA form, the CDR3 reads TGCAGCGTGGGGCTAGGGGGCAAAAACATTCAGTACTTC.

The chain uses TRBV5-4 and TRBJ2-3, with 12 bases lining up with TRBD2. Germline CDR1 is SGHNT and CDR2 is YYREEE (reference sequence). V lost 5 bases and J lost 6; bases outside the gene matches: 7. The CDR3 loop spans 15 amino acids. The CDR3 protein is CASSWTSGNSDTQYF. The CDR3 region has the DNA TGTGCCAGCAGTTGGACTAGCGGGAATTCGGATACGCAGTATTTT.